Below, one T cell receptor (beta chain) is given with its context. This sample is drawn from a study of blood T cell repertoires in COVID-19. Seattle's enrolled individuals joined amid active infection and were then monitored longitudinally. The V gene's germline CDR1 is SGHRS and CDR2 YFSETQ. The CDR3 totals 16 residues. V lost 4 bases to trimming and J lost 1 base; unmatched junction nucleotides: 6. Here immunoSEQ multiplex PCR was the method, and the copy in TCRdb shows in-frame clones only, minus some. The data contain 75,000 to 80,000 clones, roughly 81% of them singletons. V and J are TRBV5-1 and TRBJ1-1, with 11 bases that match TRBD1. The sequencing sample was made of peripheral blood. The receptor was isolated from a man between 60 and 75 years old with COVID-19, enrolled during active disease. CDR3 region: CASSRGQGAENTEAFF. The DNA of the CDR3 is TGCGCCAGCAGCCGCGGACAGGGGGCTGAGAACACTGAAGCTTTCTTT.